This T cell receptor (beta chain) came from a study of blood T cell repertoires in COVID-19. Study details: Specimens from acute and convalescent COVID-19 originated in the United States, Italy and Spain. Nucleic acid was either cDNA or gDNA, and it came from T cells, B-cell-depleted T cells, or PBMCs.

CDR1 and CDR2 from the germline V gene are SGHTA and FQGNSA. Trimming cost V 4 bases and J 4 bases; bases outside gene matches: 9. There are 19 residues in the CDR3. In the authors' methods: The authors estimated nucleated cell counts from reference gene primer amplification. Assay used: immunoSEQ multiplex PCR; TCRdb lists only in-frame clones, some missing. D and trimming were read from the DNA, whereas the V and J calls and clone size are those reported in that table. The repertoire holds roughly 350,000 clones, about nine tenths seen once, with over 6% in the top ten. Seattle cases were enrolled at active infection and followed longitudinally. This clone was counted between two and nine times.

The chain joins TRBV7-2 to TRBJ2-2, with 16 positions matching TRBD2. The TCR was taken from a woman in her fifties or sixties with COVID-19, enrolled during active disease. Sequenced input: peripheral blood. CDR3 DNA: TGTGCCAGCAGCTCCCCGGGACTAGCGGGAGGGCGGGTCACCGGGGAGCTGTTTTTT. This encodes CASSSPGLAGGRVTGELFF.